This TCR beta chain was identified in a study of blood T cell repertoires in COVID-19. Turning to the study itself: Donors in the United States, Italy and Spain gave samples during acute or convalescent COVID-19. In each case, the material was cDNA or gDNA derived from T cells, B-cell-depleted T cells, or PBMCs.

From germline, CDR1 is WNHNN and CDR2 SYGVQD (reference sequence). Trimming took 8 bases from V and 8 from J; bases not matched to a gene: 12. The CDR3 runs to 15 residues. Methods used by the authors: Amplification from reference gene primers served as the basis for estimated nucleated cell counts. Some clones are missing from TCRdb's copy, which holds only in-frame ones; the method was immunoSEQ multiplex PCR. V and J calls and clone size are as listed in that table; D and trimming were resolved from the DNA. The sample gives more than 35,000 clones, 90% of which show up once; around 5% is in the top ten.

Source material: peripheral blood. The chain employs TRBV10-1 and TRBJ2-1, with 10 bases lining up with TRBD1. The sequence derives from a human donor in a cohort sampled during active COVID-19. CDR3 sequence reads: CASGEGQGPLDEQFF. As DNA, the CDR3 is TGCGCCAGCGGGGAGGGACAGGGGCCTTTGGATGAGCAGTTCTTC.